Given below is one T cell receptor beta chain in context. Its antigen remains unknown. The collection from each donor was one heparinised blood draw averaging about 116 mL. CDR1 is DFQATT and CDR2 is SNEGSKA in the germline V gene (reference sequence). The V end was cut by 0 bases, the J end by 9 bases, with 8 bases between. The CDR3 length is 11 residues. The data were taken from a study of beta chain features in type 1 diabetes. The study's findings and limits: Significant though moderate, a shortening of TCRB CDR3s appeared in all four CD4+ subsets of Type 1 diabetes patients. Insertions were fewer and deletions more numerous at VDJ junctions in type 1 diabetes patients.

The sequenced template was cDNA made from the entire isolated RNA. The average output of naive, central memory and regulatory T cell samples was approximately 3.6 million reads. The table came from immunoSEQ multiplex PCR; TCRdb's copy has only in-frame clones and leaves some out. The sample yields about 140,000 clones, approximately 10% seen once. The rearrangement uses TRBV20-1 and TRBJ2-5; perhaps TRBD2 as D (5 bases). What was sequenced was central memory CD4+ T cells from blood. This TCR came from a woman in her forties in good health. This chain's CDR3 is CSARERRAQYF. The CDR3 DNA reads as TGCAGTGCTAGAGAGAGGCGGGCCCAGTACTTC.